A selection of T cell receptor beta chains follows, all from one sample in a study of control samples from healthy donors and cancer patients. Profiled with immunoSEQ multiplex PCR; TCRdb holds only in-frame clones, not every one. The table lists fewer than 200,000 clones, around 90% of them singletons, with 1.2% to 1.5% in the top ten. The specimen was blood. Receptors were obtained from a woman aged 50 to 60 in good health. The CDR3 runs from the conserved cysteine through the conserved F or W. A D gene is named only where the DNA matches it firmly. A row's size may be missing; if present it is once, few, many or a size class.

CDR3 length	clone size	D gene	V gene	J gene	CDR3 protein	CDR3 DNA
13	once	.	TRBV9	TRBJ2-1	CASSVEGINEQFF	TGTGCCAGCAGCGTAGAAGGGATCAATGAGCAGTTCTTC
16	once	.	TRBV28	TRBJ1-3	CASSFSGISSGNTIYF	TGTGCCAGCAGTTTCTCAGGGATAAGCTCTGGAAACACCATATATTTT
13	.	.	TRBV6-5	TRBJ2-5	CASTSRPRGAQYF	TGTGCCAGCACCTCGAGGCCCCGGGGTGCCCAGTACTTC
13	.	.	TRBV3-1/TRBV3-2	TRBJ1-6	CASSQQGISPLHF	TGTGCCAGCAGCCAGCAGGGTATATCACCCCTCCACTTT
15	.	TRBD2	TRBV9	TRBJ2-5	CASSAPRGAGETQYF	TGTGCCAGCAGCGCCCCTCGGGGAGCGGGGGAGACCCAGTACTTC
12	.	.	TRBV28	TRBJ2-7	CASSLGFYEQYF	TGTGCCAGCAGTTTAGGGTTCTACGAGCAGTACTTC
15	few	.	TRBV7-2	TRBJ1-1	CASSLSSGAGTEAFF	TGTGCCAGCAGCTTGTCATCAGGGGCGGGTACTGAAGCTTTCTTT
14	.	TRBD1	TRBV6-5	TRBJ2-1	CASKGDRVTNEQFF	TGTGCCAGCAAGGGGGACAGGGTAACCAATGAGCAGTTCTTC
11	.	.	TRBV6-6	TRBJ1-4	CARLEGEKLFF	TGTGCCAGACTCGAGGGGGAGAAACTGTTTTTT
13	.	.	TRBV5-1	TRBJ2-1	CASSFAGDRVQFF	TGCGCCAGCAGCTTCGCCGGGGATAGGGTACAGTTCTTC
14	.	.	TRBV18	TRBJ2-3	CASSPQGYTDTQYF	TGTGCCAGCTCACCACAGGGGTACACAGATACGCAGTATTTT
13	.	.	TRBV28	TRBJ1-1	CASSFSGNTEAFF	TGTGCCAGCAGTTTTTCGGGGAACACTGAAGCTTTCTTT
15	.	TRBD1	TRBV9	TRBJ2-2	CASSVGGQGSGELFF	TGTGCCAGCAGCGTAGGGGGACAGGGGTCCGGGGAGCTGTTTTTT
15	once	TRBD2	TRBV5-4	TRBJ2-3	CASSWSGGSTDTQYF	TGTGCCAGCAGCTGGAGCGGGGGGAGCACAGATACGCAGTATTTT
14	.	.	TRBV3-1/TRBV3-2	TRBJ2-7	CASSQEGLSDEQYF	TGTGCCAGCAGCCAAGAAGGGCTCAGCGACGAGCAGTACTTC
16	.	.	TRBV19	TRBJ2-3	CASSSRTDPRTDTQYF	TGTGCCAGTAGTTCCAGGACGGACCCCCGCACAGATACGCAGTATTTT
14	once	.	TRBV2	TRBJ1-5	CASRGSPSNQPQHF	TGTGCCAGCAGGGGGAGTCCAAGCAATCAGCCCCAGCATTTT
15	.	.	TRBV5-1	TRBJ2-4	CASSLAGQKENIQYF	TGCGCCAGCAGCTTGGCGGGACAAAAGGAAAACATTCAGTACTTC
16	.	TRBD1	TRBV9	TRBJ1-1	CASSPWTGAGSTEAFF	TGTGCCAGCAGCCCATGGACAGGGGCCGGGAGCACTGAAGCTTTCTTT
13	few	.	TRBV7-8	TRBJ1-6	CASSWDIRSPLHF	TGTGCCAGCAGCTGGGACATCCGGTCACCCCTCCACTTT
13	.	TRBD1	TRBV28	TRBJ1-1	CASRLQGYTEAFF	TGTGCCAGCAGGTTACAGGGGTACACTGAAGCTTTCTTT
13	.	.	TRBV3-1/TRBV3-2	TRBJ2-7	CASSPSVSYEQYF	TGTGCCAGCAGCCCCTCGGTTTCCTACGAGCAGTACTTC
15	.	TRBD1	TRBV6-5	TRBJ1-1	CASSPRGTDYTEAFF	TGTGCCAGCAGTCCCAGGGGGACAGACTACACTGAAGCTTTCTTT
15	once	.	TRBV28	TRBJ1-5	CASSPNPQGNQPQHF	TGTGCCAGCAGTCCAAACCCGCAGGGAAATCAGCCCCAGCATTTT
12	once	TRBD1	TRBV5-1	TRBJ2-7	CASSSTGYEQYF	TGCGCCAGCAGCTCGACAGGGTACGAGCAGTACTTC
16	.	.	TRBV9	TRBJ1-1	CASSPAGRGLRREAFF	TGTGCCAGCAGCCCGGCAGGGAGGGGCTTGAGGCGTGAAGCTTTCTTT
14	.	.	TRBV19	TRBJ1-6	CASSILGRNSPLHF	TGTGCCAGTAGTATTCTAGGAAGAAATTCACCCCTCCACTTT
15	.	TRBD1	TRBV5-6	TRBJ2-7	CASSFRDRGAYEQYF	TGTGCCAGCAGCTTCCGGGACAGGGGCGCCTACGAGCAGTACTTC
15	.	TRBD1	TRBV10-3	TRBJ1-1	CAISESRGLNTEAFF	TGTGCCATCAGTGAGTCCAGGGGGCTGAACACTGAAGCTTTCTTT
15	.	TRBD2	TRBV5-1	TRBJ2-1	CASAQNSGRAHEQFF	TGCGCCAGCGCGCAAAATAGCGGGAGGGCCCATGAGCAGTTCTTC
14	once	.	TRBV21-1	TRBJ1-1	CASSKRRGTAEAFF	TGTGCCAGCAGCAAAAGGCGAGGGACGGCCGAAGCTTTCTTT
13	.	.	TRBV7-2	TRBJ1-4	CASSPQTGRGLFF	TGTGCCAGCAGCCCTCAGACAGGCCGAGGACTGTTTTTT
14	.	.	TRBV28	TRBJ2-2	CASSRRGVGGELFF	TGTGCCAGCAGTCGCCGGGGCGTTGGCGGGGAGCTGTTTTTT
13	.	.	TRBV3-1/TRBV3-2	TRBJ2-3	CASANIGGDTQYF	TGTGCCAGCGCGAATATCGGCGGGGATACGCAGTATTTT
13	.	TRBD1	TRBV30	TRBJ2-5	CALDRGRGETQYF	TGTGCCTTGGACAGGGGGCGAGGGGAGACCCAGTACTTC
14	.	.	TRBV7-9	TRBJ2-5	CASSLGLDGETQYF	TGTGCCAGCAGCTTAGGGCTCGACGGAGAGACCCAGTACTTC
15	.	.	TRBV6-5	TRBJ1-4	CASGGRVAINEKLFF	TGTGCCAGCGGGGGGCGCGTGGCAATTAATGAAAAACTGTTTTTT
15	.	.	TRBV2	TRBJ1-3	CASSQSGTTGNTIYF	TGTGCCAGCAGTCAATCCGGGACAACAGGAAACACCATATATTTT
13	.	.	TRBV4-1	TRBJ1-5	CASSQDQGEPQHF	TGCGCCAGCAGCCAAGATCAGGGAGAGCCCCAGCATTTT
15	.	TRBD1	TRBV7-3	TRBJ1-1	CASSLIRQGRTEAFF	TGTGCCAGCAGCTTGATTAGACAGGGCAGGACTGAAGCTTTCTTT
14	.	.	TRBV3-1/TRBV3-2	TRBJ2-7	CASSQLQGLGEQYF	TGTGCCAGCAGCCAACTCCAGGGGTTAGGCGAGCAGTACTTC